This TCR beta chain was profiled in a study of radiotherapy plus CTLA-4 blockade in lung cancer. Repertoires were generated with immunoSEQ multiplex PCR, while TCRdb's copy carries only in-frame clones and drops some. The sample consists of fewer than 65,000 clones, roughly three quarters of them appearing once. CDR3 size: 16 residues. V trimming: 4 bases; J trimming: 0 bases; junction bases outside the gene matches: 6. Germline loops: CDR1 KGHSH, CDR2 LQKENI. This clone occurred once. The clonotype originates from a human donor with non-small cell lung cancer who had a complete response to radiotherapy plus ipilimumab. The chain has TRBV18 and TRBJ1-5, with 7 bases matching TRBD1. The sequences come from peripheral blood, collected from a patient treated with radiotherapy plus ipilimumab. CDR3: CASSQGQVHSNQPQHF. The CDR3 coding sequence is TGTGCCAGCTCACAAGGACAGGTCCATAGCAATCAGCCCCAGCATTTT.